This paragraph covers one T cell receptor (beta chain) sequence. The antigen remains undetermined. The data are from a study of Graves' ophthalmopathy and Graves' hyperthyroidism. General study results and limits: In predicting ophthalmopathy progression, the model reached over 55% sensitivity and 72.22% specificity.

The CDR3 length is 14 residues. CDR1 and CDR2 (germline): SEHNR, FQNEAQ (reference sequence). The trim removed 0 bases at V and 8 bases at J, leaving 3 bases unmatched. RNA transcripts served as template for amplifying TCR beta CDR3 sequences. The first-round RT-PCR employed HTBI primers together with the Qiagen OneStep RT-PCR kit. A multiplex PCR was then performed as the second round. TCRdb recomputed calls from the multiplex PCR reads with MiXCR, one row per CDR3 protein. Of approximately 640,000 distinct CDR3 sequences listed, about 40% were seen once; the top ten hold over 2.5%. V is TRBV7-9 and J is TRBJ2-2, with TRBD1 matching over 7 bases. This TCR was sampled from an adult man with Graves' ophthalmopathy. The sample was peripheral blood. CDR3 nucleotides: TGTGCCAGCAGCTTAGCGGGGGACAGAGGGGAGCTGTTTTTT. Translating it yields CASSLAGDRGELFF.